This TCR beta chain was observed in a study of cytomegalovirus exposure and HLA in healthy donors. Overall study results and limits: Solely CMV serostatus was available to characterize immune exposure. HLA-A and HLA-B allele assignments for most subjects were reportedly predicted accurately using TCR beta sequences.

On this clone: Antigen: not known.

Between the trimmed V and J ends, which lost 3 bases and 4 bases, there was a span of 15 bases. Germline loops: CDR1 SNHLY, CDR2 FYNNEI. This CDR3 is built from 15 residues. This PCR relied on a set of 60 Vbeta primers and 13 Jbeta primers. The method was immunoSEQ multiplex PCR; TCRdb's version includes in-frame clones alone and lacks a portion of them. The data contain approximately 170,000 clones, around 77% of them seen just once; the ten biggest clones take up 2% to 2.5%. This clonotype was sampled from a young woman in good health and CMV-seropositive. The V call is TRBV2, the J call TRBJ1-2; possible D gene TRBD1, 5 bases. Sequencing was done on a sample of PBMCs. The DNA for the CDR3 is TGTGCCAGCAGTGAGATTCTGGGGCCCGGCTATGGCTACACCTTC. This translates into CASSEILGPGYGYTF.